This entry lists 26 T cell receptor beta chains sequenced from one sample in a study of vaccination and CD4 T cells after COVID-19. The Oncomine TCR Beta short-read assay was what sequenced the DNA obtained from cultured CD4+ T cells. TCRdb reprocessed the PCR reads with MiXCR, giving one entry per CDR3 protein. This table holds some 16,000 distinct CDR3 sequences, 44% found once. These receptors are not linked to any known antigen. Documented treatment: roughly 10-day PBMC culture with coronavirus spike peptide pools or control peptides (ViraFEST assay). What was sequenced was CD4+ T cells from blood, cultured in vitro. The receptors shown here come from a human donor who had recovered from COVID-19.

This clonotype was detected only a few times. The gene calls are TRBV20-1 and TRBJ1-1; D is undetermined. V was pared by 5 bases and J by 5 bases, with 12 bases between. Germline CDR1 reads DFQATT; CDR2 reads SNEGSKA (reference sequence). The CDR3 has 12 residues. The DNA for the CDR3 is TGCAGTGCTTGCCCTGATGCGACTGAAGCTTTCTTT. Its translation is CSACPDATEAFF.

This clonotype was found a few times. The rearrangement joins TRBV20-1 to TRBJ2-1; possible D gene TRBD1, 6 bases. This CDR3 is 13 amino acids long. Deletions cut 5 bases from V and 6 bases from J, with 14 bases between. Germline CDR1 DFQATT, CDR2 SNEGSKA (reference sequence). The CDR3 DNA follows: TGCAGTGCTTCGGGACACGCACCCAATGAGCAGTTCTTC. It codes for CSASGHAPNEQFF.

The chain links TRBV6-1 to TRBJ2-1; either TRBD1 or TRBD2 may supply D (5 bases each). Germline CDR1 and CDR2: MNHNS and SASEGT. V lost 7 bases to trimming and J lost 7 bases, with 14 bases between them. The CDR3 runs to 13 residues. CDR3 residues: CASKGSARNEQFF. The CDR3 DNA is TGTGCCAGCAAGGGGAGTGCTCGAAATGAGCAGTTCTTC.

The chain employs TRBV2 and TRBJ1-5; tentative D call: TRBD1 (6 bases). V shed 6 bases and J shed 7 bases, with 19 bases lying between them. Germline values: CDR1 SNHLY, CDR2 FYNNEI. The CDR3 is 15 residues long. CDR3 DNA sequence: TGTGCCAGCAGGGATTCGGGGGCGACGGAGCAGCCCCAGCATTTT. Its protein product is CASRDSGATEQPQHF.

In this sample, this clonotype turned up a few times. The chain carries TRBV6-1 and TRBJ2-2, with 9 bases aligning to TRBD1. CDR1 and CDR2 (germline): MNHNS, SASEGT. CDR3 length equals 14 residues. V lost 7 bases and J lost 5; bases outside the gene matches: 5. CDR3 residues: CASTLTGGTGELFF. The CDR3 DNA sequence: TGTGCCAGCACCCTGACAGGGGGAACCGGGGAGCTGTTTTTT.

The V gene is TRBV4-1, the J gene TRBJ2-7; the D gene is possibly TRBD1 (6 bases). This CDR3 is 18 amino acids long. The V end was cut by 4 bases, the J end by 2 bases, with 24 bases between. Germline V CDR1 and CDR2: MGHRA, YSYEKL. This CDR3 reads CASSPGVLDRRYTYEQYF. The CDR3 coding sequence is TGCGCCAGCAGCCCAGGGGTCCTTGACCGGCGGTACACCTACGAGCAGTACTTC.

This clonotype occurred a few times. The chain carries TRBV11-1 and TRBJ1-1, with D possibly being TRBD1 (5 bases). The germline CDR1 and CDR2 sequences are SGHAT and FQDESV (reference sequence). Deletions cut 7 bases from V and 11 bases from J, with 17 bases between. The CDR3 sequence is 12 residues long. The CDR3 reads CASNNWPGYAFF. The CDR3 bases are TGTGCCAGCAACAACTGGCCAGGGTACGCTTTCTTT.

This clonotype was seen a handful of times. The rearrangement uses TRBV7-9 and TRBJ2-7, with TRBD2 matching over 9 bases. In germline, CDR1 is SEHNR, CDR2 FQNEAQ (reference sequence). Unmatched junction bases numbered 11, after V lost 5 bases and J lost 3 bases. This CDR3 has 16 residues. In nucleotides, the CDR3 is TGTGCCAGCAGCCGCGTTAGCGGGAGAGGGATCTACGAGCAGTACTTC. Amino acids: CASSRVSGRGIYEQYF. Variable domain in full (rest from reference TRBV7-9 and TRBJ2-7): DTGVSQNPRHKITKRGQNVTFRCDPISEHNRLYWYRQTLGQGPEFLTYFQNEAQLEKSRLLSDRFSAERPKGSFSTLEIQRTEQGDSAMYLCASSRVSGRGIYEQYFGPGTRLTVT.

This clonotype was seen a handful of times. This chain joins TRBV19 and TRBJ1-5; possible D gene TRBD1, 5 bases. CDR1 and CDR2 (germline): LNHDA, SQIVND (reference sequence). The CDR3 spans 14 residues. V gave up 8 bases and J gave up 6 bases, with 17 bases separating them. The DNA for the CDR3 is TGTGCCAGTCAACAGGAATTGCGCGGTCAGCCCCAGCATTTT. Its protein product is CASQQELRGQPQHF.

The chain carries TRBV7-3 and TRBJ1-1; D call uncertain. This CDR3 is built from 14 residues. In germline, CDR1 is SGHTA, CDR2 FQGTGA. With 3 bases removed from V and 1 base from J, the gap between germline ends came to 9 bases. CDR3 region: CASSLTGRNTEAFF. The CDR3 nucleotides read TGTGCCAGCAGCTTGACCGGACGGAACACTGAAGCTTTCTTT. Combining the CDR3 with reference TRBV7-3 and TRBJ1-1 gives the whole variable domain GAGVSQTPSNKVTEKGKYVELRCDPISGHTALYWYRQSLGQGPEFLIYFQGTGAADDSGLPNDRFFAVRPEGSVSTLKIQRTERGDSAVYLCASSLTGRNTEAFFGQGTRLTVV.

The V call is TRBV6-1, the J call TRBJ2-1, with TRBD1 matching 9 bases. Germline-derived CDR1 and CDR2 are MNHNS and SASEGT. J lost 3 bases, V lost 7 bases, and 13 bases had no gene match. This CDR3 has 17 residues. The CDR3 spells CASKFGGGQGYYNEQFF. In DNA form, the CDR3 reads TGTGCCAGCAAGTTCGGTGGTGGACAGGGGTACTACAATGAGCAGTTCTTC.

The gene calls are TRBV7-2 and TRBJ1-5; 7 positions match TRBD1. V shed 5 bases, J shed 4 bases, and the junction held 2 bases outside the gene matches. This CDR3 contains 13 residues. Germline CDR1 SGHTA, CDR2 FQGNSA. The CDR3 reads CASSPQGNQPQHF. The CDR3 DNA sequence: TGTGCCAGCAGCCCACAGGGGAATCAGCCCCAGCATTTT.

The chain has TRBV6-2 or TRBV6-3 and TRBJ2-6; D is unclear. V lost 5 bases and J lost 0, with 5 bases in between. CDR1 and CDR2 from the germline V gene are MNHEY and SVGEGT. The CDR3 length is 14 residues. This CDR3 is CASSGDSGANVLTF. The CDR3 nucleotides read TGTGCCAGCAGTGGGGACTCTGGGGCCAACGTCCTGACTTTC.

In nucleotides, the CDR3 is TGCGCCAGCAGCCAAGATTGGGCAGGGGGGAACACTGAAGCTTTCTTT. Translating it yields CASSQDWAGGNTEAFF. The chain carries TRBV4-3 and TRBJ1-1, with TRBD1 matching 7 bases. This CDR3 spans 16 amino acids. Germline V CDR1 and CDR2: LGHNA, YSLEER. J lost 1 base, V lost 0 bases, and 5 bases had no gene match.

The chain carries TRBV20-1 and TRBJ2-1; D remains ambiguous. This CDR3 is built from 11 residues. From germline, CDR1 is DFQATT and CDR2 SNEGSKA (reference sequence). V lost 0 bases, J lost 8 bases, and 5 bases lay in between. CDR3 in DNA: TGCAGTGCTAGAGATGAACATGAGCAGTTCTTC. Translating gives CSARDEHEQFF.

This sequence joins TRBV28 and TRBJ2-7, with 10 positions matching TRBD2. Looked up from germline, CDR1 is MDHEN and CDR2 is SYDVKM. The CDR3 length is 13 residues. With V trimmed by 9 bases and J by 3 bases, 5 bases remained unmatched. The CDR3 sequence is CASLASGSYEQYF. The CDR3 DNA sequence: TGTGCCAGTTTAGCTAGCGGGAGCTACGAGCAGTACTTC. Combining the CDR3 with reference TRBV28 and TRBJ2-7 gives the whole variable domain DVKVTQSSRYLVKRTGEKVFLECVQDMDHENMFWYRQDPGLGLRLIYFSYDVKMKEKGDIPEGYSVSREKKERFSLILESASTNQTSMYLCASLASGSYEQYFGPGTRLTVT.

V and J are TRBV20-1 and TRBJ1-4; no clear D gene. This CDR3 has 12 amino acids. CDR1 DFQATT and CDR2 SNEGSKA come from the germline V gene (reference sequence). V lost 5 bases, J lost 8 bases, and 12 bases lay in between. CDR3 residues: CSAQRVTEKLFF. In DNA form, the CDR3 reads TGCAGTGCTCAGAGAGTAACCGAAAAACTGTTTTTT.

This chain joins TRBV18 and TRBJ2-2; 9 bases are a match to TRBD1. The germline gives CDR1 KGHSH, CDR2 LQKENI. Unmatched junction bases numbered 8, after V lost 1 base and J lost 8 bases. The CDR3 spans 16 residues. The CDR3 bases are TGTGCCAGCTCACCACAAGCTGCGGGACAGGGAGGGGAGCTGTTTTTT. Protein product: CASSPQAAGQGGELFF.

This sequence joins TRBV27 and TRBJ2-5, with D unresolved. V was shortened by 9 bases and J by 5 bases, with 10 bases between the two germline ends. CDR1 is MNHEY, CDR2 SMNVEV, per germline (reference sequence). CDR3 length: 11 amino acids. The CDR3 nucleotides read TGTGCCAGGGAGTTTCCGGAGACCCAGTACTTC. It translates to CAREFPETQYF.

This clonotype has only a few counts. The chain combines TRBV7-2 with TRBJ1-6, with D possibly matching TRBD1 (6 bases). Looked up from germline, CDR1 is SGHTA and CDR2 is FQGNSA. This CDR3 region has 15 residues. V shed 6 bases and J shed 10 bases, with 19 bases lying between them. This CDR3 reads CASSPLSTGRSPLHF. The CDR3 bases are TGTGCCAGCAGTCCTCTATCGACAGGTCGATCACCCCTCCACTTT.

This sequence joins TRBV6-2 or TRBV6-3 and TRBJ1-1, with D perhaps TRBD1 (5 bases). The CDR3 is made up of 17 amino acids. Germline V gene data show CDR1 as MNHEY and CDR2 as SVGEGT. V was shortened by 5 bases and J by 0 bases, with 19 bases between the two germline ends. In DNA, the CDR3 is TGTGCCAGCAGTGACCCGGGACGGCGGTTGGTGAACACTGAAGCTTTCTTT. Amino acid sequence: CASSDPGRRLVNTEAFF.

J is TRBJ2-1 and V is TRBV20-1; TRBD2 matches 7 bases. Germline V lookup: CDR1 DFQATT, CDR2 SNEGSKA (reference sequence). The CDR3 loop spans 18 amino acids. V lost 0 bases, J lost 0 bases, and 11 bases stayed unmatched. CDR3 in amino acids: CSARDLSGTSSSYNEQFF. DNA of the CDR3: TGCAGTGCTAGAGATTTGAGCGGGACCTCAAGCTCCTACAATGAGCAGTTCTTC.

The gene calls are TRBV20-1 and TRBJ2-1; TRBD2 agrees at 11 bases. With V trimmed by 5 bases and J by 3 bases, 9 bases remained unmatched. CDR3 length: 16 amino acids. Per germline, CDR1 DFQATT and CDR2 SNEGSKA (reference sequence). CDR3 residues: CSAGTSGLSFYNEQFF. The CDR3 nucleotides are TGCAGTGCTGGGACTAGCGGTCTCTCTTTCTACAATGAGCAGTTCTTC.

This sequence joins TRBV11-3 and TRBJ1-1, with no clear D. The length of the CDR3 is 13 residues. From germline, CDR1 is SGHNT and CDR2 YENEEA. Trimming left V 3 bases short and J 5 bases short, with 10 bases between. CDR3 DNA: TGTGCCAGCAGCTTCTCGAGCCAAACTGAAGCTTTCTTT. Amino acid sequence: CASSFSSQTEAFF.

The chain couples TRBV6-2 or TRBV6-3 to TRBJ2-5, with 7 nucleotides matching TRBD1. The ends lost 2 bases at V and 5 bases at J; junction bases unmatched: 11. The CDR3 is 16 amino acids. CDR1 and CDR2 (germline): MNHEY, SVGEGT. CDR3 amino acids: CASSYRGRAYRETQYF. The DNA for the CDR3 is TGTGCCAGCAGTTACAGGGGGCGCGCGTACCGTGAGACCCAGTACTTC.

This clonotype was counted a few times. This chain uses TRBV24-1 with TRBJ2-2, with D hard to call. This CDR3 contains 15 residues. V was shortened by 3 bases and J by 4 bases, with 11 bases between the two germline ends. The germline V gene has CDR1 KGHDR and CDR2 SFDVKD. The CDR3 DNA is TGTGCCACCAGTGATCCAAACGTCGTCACCGGGGAGCTGTTTTTT. Translation: CATSDPNVVTGELFF.